These 6 T cell receptor beta chains originate from one sample sequenced in a study of blood T cell repertoires in COVID-19. Clones were sequenced by immunoSEQ multiplex PCR, and TCRdb holds only the in-frame ones, with some missing. Of some 230,000 clones in the sample, around four fifths were seen once. What was sequenced was peripheral blood. The source is a woman older than 75 with COVID-19, enrolled during active disease.

V gene TRBV11-3 combines with J gene TRBJ2-2; D may be TRBD1 (7 bases). V was cut by 0 bases and J by 3 bases, with 23 bases left in between. This CDR3 has 20 residues. Germline V gene sequence: CDR1 SGHNT, CDR2 YENEEA. CDR3 nucleotides: TGTGCCAGCAGCTTAGAAAAGGCTAAAGTGACAGGGAGGTACACCGGGGAGCTGTTTTTT. Translation gives CASSLEKAKVTGRYTGELFF.

The CDR3 DNA sequence: TGCGCCAGCAGCCCCGCGCAGGGGTCCTACGAGCAGTACTTC. Amino acid sequence: CASSPAQGSYEQYF. The V call is TRBV5-1, the J call TRBJ2-7; weak D call: TRBD1 (6 bases). Deletions cut 4 bases from V and 1 base from J, with 12 bases between. Per the germline V gene, CDR1 is SGHRS and CDR2 is YFSETQ. The CDR3 loop spans 14 amino acids.

The rearrangement links TRBV7-3 to TRBJ2-2; maybe TRBD1 (5 bases). Germline CDR1 and CDR2: SGHTA and FQGTGA. Trimming pared 5 bases from V and 4 bases from J, leaving 17 bases between. CDR3 length equals 16 residues. CDR3 nucleotide sequence: TGTGCCAGCAGCGCAACAGGAGCTCGGAGCACCGGGGAGCTGTTTTTT. This encodes CASSATGARSTGELFF.

This sequence joins TRBV3-1 (or the pseudogene TRBV3-2) and TRBJ1-3, with TRBD1 matching over 12 bases. Germline assignment: CDR1 LGHDT and CDR2 YNNKEL (reference sequence). V lost 1 base, J lost 4 bases, and 8 bases stayed unmatched. The CDR3 sequence is 18 residues long. The chain's CDR3 is CASSQVKGTGGDGNTIYF. For the CDR3, the DNA is TGTGCCAGCAGCCAAGTGAAAGGGACAGGGGGCGACGGAAACACCATATATTTT.

The chain employs TRBV6-4 and TRBJ2-1, with 11 bases identical to TRBD1. Germline V gene lookup returns CDR1 MRHNA and CDR2 SNTAGT. The CDR3 runs to 16 residues. The V gene end was trimmed by 2 bases and the J gene end by 3 bases; junction bases not matched to a gene: 3. The CDR3 loop is CASSDRTGGIYNEQFF. The CDR3 nucleotides are TGTGCCAGCAGTGACCGGACAGGGGGCATCTACAATGAGCAGTTCTTC.

This sequence joins TRBV30 and TRBJ1-2; 7 bases match TRBD1. The CDR3 contains 15 residues. The junction had 9 bases not matched to a gene; V was cut back by 1 base and J by 4 bases. CDR1 is GTSNPN, CDR2 SVGIG, per germline (reference sequence). In DNA, the CDR3 is TGTGCCTGGAGTGACGCGACAGGGAGGCTCTATGGCTACACCTTC. Translated, it gives CAWSDATGRLYGYTF.